This T cell receptor (beta chain) comes out of a study of read filtering for tumor transcriptome and immune sequencing. At the level of the study: DNase treatment preceded whole-transcriptome library preparation.

This clonotype was detected a few times. Molecular barcoded adaptors covering alpha/delta and beta/gamma chains were used on 400 ng RNA. One entry per CDR3 protein results from TCRdb running MiXCR on the reads. This sample yields approximately 60,000 distinct CDR3 sequences, of which 20% are seen a single time; approximately 18% belongs to the top ten. The sample comprised a population of CD138-negative cells sorted from bone marrow. This receptor was obtained from a donor at least 40 years old with multiple myeloma.

The CDR3 DNA reads as TGTGCCACCAGTGATGTGACAGGGGAAGAGACCCAGTACTTC. Translating it yields CATSDVTGEETQYF. The chain uses TRBV24-1 and TRBJ2-5; 8 bases are a match to TRBD1. The junction had 2 bases not matched to a gene; V was cut back by 3 bases and J by 3 bases. The CDR3 length is 14 residues. From germline, CDR1 is KGHDR and CDR2 SFDVKD.